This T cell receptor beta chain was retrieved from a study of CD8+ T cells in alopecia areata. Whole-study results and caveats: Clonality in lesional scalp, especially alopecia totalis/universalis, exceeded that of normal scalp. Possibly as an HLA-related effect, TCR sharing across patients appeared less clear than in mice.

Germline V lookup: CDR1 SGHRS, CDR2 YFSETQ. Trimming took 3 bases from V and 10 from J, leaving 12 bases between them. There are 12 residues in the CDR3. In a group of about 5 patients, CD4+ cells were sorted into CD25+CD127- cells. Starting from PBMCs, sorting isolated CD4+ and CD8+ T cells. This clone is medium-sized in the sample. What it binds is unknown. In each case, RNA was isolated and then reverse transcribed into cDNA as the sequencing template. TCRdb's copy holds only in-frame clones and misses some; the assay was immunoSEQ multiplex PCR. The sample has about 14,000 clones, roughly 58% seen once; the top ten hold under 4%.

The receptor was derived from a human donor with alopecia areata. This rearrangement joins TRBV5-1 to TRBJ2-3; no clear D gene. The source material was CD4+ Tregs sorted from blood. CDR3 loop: CASSSSLTAQYF. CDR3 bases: TGCGCCAGCAGCTCAAGTCTTACGGCGCAGTATTTT.